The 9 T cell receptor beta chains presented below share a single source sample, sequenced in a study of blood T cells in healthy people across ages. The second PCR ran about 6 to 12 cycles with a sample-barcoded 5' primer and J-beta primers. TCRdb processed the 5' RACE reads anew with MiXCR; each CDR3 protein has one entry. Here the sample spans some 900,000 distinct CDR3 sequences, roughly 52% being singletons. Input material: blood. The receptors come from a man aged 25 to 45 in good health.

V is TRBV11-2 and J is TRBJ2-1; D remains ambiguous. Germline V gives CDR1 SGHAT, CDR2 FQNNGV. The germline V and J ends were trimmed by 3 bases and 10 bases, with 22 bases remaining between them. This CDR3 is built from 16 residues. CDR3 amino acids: CASSFTVSGISAEQFF. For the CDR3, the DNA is TGTGCCAGCAGCTTCACTGTATCGGGCATCTCGGCGGAGCAGTTCTTC.

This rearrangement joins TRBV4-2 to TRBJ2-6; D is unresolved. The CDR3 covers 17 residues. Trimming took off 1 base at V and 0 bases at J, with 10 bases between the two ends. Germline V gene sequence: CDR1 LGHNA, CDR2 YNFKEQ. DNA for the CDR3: TGTGCCAGCAGCCAAGCGGGCAGTGTCTCTGGGGCCAACGTCCTGACTTTC. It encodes CASSQAGSVSGANVLTF.

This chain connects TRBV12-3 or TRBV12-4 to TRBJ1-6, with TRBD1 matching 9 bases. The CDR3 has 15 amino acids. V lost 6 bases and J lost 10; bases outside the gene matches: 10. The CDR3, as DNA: TGTGCCAGCAGCACCTACACAGGGGGCGACTCACCCCTCCACTTT. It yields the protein CASSTYTGGDSPLHF.

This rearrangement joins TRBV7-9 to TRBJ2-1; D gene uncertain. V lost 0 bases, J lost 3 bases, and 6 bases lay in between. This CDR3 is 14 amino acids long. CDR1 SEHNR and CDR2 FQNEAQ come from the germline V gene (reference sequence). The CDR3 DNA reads TGTGCCAGCAGCTTAGCGCCGGACTACAATGAGCAGTTCTTC. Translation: CASSLAPDYNEQFF. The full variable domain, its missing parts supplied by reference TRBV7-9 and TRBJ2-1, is DTGVSQNPRHKITKRGQNVTFRCDPISEHNRLYWYRQTLGQGPEFLTYFQNEAQLEKSRLLSDRFSAERPKGSFSTLEIQRTEQGDSAMYLCASSLAPDYNEQFFGPGTRLTVL.

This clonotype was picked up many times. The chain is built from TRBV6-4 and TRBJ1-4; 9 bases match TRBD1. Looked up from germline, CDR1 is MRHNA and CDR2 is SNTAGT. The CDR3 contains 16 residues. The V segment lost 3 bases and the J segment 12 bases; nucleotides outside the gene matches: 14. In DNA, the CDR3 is TGTGCCAGCAGTGAAGTATGGGGGACAGGGAACTCTCAACTGTTTTTT. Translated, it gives CASSEVWGTGNSQLFF.

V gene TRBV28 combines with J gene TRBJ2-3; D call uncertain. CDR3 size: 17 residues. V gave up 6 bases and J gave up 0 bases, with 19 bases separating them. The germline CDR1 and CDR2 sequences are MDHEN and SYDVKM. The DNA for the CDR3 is TGTGCCAGCAGAGAAGCCTGCGGCCTCCCAAGCACAGATACGCAGTATTTT. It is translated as CASREACGLPSTDTQYF.

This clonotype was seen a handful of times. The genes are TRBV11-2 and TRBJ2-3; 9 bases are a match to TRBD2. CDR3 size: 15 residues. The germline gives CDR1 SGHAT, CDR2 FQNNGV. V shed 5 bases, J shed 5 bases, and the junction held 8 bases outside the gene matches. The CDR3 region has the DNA TGTGCCAGCAGCCCGACTAGCGGCTTACTAGATACGCAGTATTTT. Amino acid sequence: CASSPTSGLLDTQYF.

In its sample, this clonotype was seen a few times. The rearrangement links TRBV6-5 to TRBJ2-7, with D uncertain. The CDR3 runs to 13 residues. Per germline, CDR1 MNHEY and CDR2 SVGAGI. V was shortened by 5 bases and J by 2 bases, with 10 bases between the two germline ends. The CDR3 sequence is CASSPRGTYEQYF. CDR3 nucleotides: TGTGCCAGCAGTCCCCGCGGCACCTACGAGCAGTACTTC.

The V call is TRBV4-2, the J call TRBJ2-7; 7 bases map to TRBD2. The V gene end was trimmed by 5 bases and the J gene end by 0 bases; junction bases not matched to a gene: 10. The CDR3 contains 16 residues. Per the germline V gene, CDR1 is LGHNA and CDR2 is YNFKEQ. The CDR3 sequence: CASSGWGQRGSYEQYF. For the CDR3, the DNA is TGTGCCAGCAGCGGGTGGGGCCAGCGGGGCTCCTACGAGCAGTACTTC.